The T cell receptor (beta chain) under discussion was sequenced for a study of vaccination and CD4 T cells after COVID-19. In the study overall: Blood was drawn a median around 71 days post second dose, range 14 to 241.

V was clipped by 1 base and J by 4 bases; unmatched bases: 8. Per germline, CDR1 SEHNR and CDR2 FQNEAQ (reference sequence). The CDR3 extends over 17 amino acids. The Oncomine TCR Beta short-read assay was what sequenced the DNA obtained from cultured CD4+ T cells. It was cultured CD4+ T cells from which genomic DNA was extracted. MiXCR, applied by TCRdb to the PCR reads, yields one record per CDR3 protein. The data show roughly 12,000 distinct CDR3 sequences, roughly 30% seen once. Stated treatment: approximately 10-day PBMC culture with coronavirus spike peptide pools or control peptides (ViraFEST assay). This clonotype was seen a handful of times. The antigen is not known.

The sample here was CD4+ T cells from blood, cultured in vitro, taken after SARS-CoV-2 vaccination. This chain uses TRBV7-9 with TRBJ2-2; TRBD1 aligns across 8 bases. This TCR derives from a human donor who had recovered from COVID-19. The CDR3: CASSLGRGTGVTGELFF. The CDR3 nucleotides read TGTGCCAGCAGCTTAGGGAGGGGGACAGGCGTCACCGGGGAGCTGTTTTTT. Based on the CDR3 plus reference TRBV7-9 and TRBJ2-2, the full variable domain is DTGVSQNPRHKITKRGQNVTFRCDPISEHNRLYWYRQTLGQGPEFLTYFQNEAQLEKSRLLSDRFSAERPKGSFSTLEIQRTEQGDSAMYLCASSLGRGTGVTGELFFGEGSRLTVL.